The next 10 T cell receptor beta chains were all read from a single sample in a study of OX40 agonist ivuxolimab in advanced cancers. TCRdb's copy holds only in-frame clones and misses some; the assay was immunoSEQ multiplex PCR. The sample holds 70,000 to 80,000 clones, roughly 85% seen once. The sequences come from CD4+ or CD8+ T cells sorted from blood, collected in a trial of the OX40 agonist ivuxolimab. The receptors were gathered from an adult with an advanced solid tumor such as melanoma, head and neck, liver or kidney cancer.

This clone was seen more than once but under ten times. The chain carries TRBV2 and TRBJ2-5, with TRBD2 matching over 8 bases. The CDR3 runs 14 residues. Germline V gives CDR1 SNHLY, CDR2 FYNNEI. V trimming: 9 bases; J trimming: 4 bases; junction bases outside the gene matches: 10. CDR3 region: CARMVGRAGETQYF. For the CDR3, the DNA is TGTGCCAGGATGGTCGGGAGGGCCGGAGAGACCCAGTACTTC.

This clone was counted a single time. Within the sample, other DNA sequences also encode this same CDR3. The chain is built from TRBV6-1 and TRBJ1-5; 7 bases align to TRBD1. V lost 4 bases to trimming and J lost 0 bases; unmatched junction nucleotides: 3. This CDR3 has 15 residues. From germline, CDR1 is MNHNS and CDR2 SASEGT. CDR3 sequence: CASSGGTDSNQPQHF. The CDR3 bases are TGTGCCAGCAGTGGTGGGACAGATAGCAATCAGCCCCAGCATTTT.

This clone was found a few times. The V and J genes are TRBV11-2 and TRBJ2-3, with D possibly called TRBD1 or TRBD2 (5 bases each). In germline, CDR1 is SGHAT, CDR2 FQNNGV. The CDR3 covers 16 residues. V dropped 5 bases and J dropped 5 bases, with 20 bases sitting between them. The CDR3 DNA is TGTGCCAGCAGCCGACTAACCCCCAGGGTAGGAGATACGCAGTATTTT. It codes for CASSRLTPRVGDTQYF.

CDR3 region: CASSLDWSSYEQYF. The CDR3 region has the DNA TGTGCCAGCAGCTTGGACTGGAGCTCCTACGAGCAGTACTTC. The chain combines TRBV5-6 with TRBJ2-7; D remains unclear. The V end was cut by 0 bases, the J end by 0 bases, with 7 bases between. This CDR3 is built from 14 residues. CDR1 and CDR2 (germline): SGHDT, YYEEEE.

This chain connects TRBV9 to TRBJ2-5; D is possibly TRBD2 (6 bases). V lost 4 bases and J 7 bases, leaving 17 bases between the germline ends. CDR1 is SGDLS and CDR2 is YYNGEE in the germline V gene. The CDR3 sequence is 14 residues long. The CDR3 DNA reads as TGTGCCAGCAGCCGTATGAGGGGACTTGGGACCCAGTACTTC. Its protein product is CASSRMRGLGTQYF.

The chain employs TRBV5-5 and TRBJ2-1; no definite D call. The V end lost 3 bases, the J end lost 8 bases, and 9 bases lay between the germline ends. CDR1 is SGHKS, CDR2 YYEKEE, per germline (reference sequence). CDR3 length: 12 amino acids. CDR3 residues: CASSSLTYEQFF. The CDR3, as DNA: TGTGCCAGCAGCTCCTTGACATATGAGCAGTTCTTC.

CDR3 residues: CASSPTGRETQYF. The CDR3 nucleotides read TGTGCCAGCAGTCCGACAGGGAGGGAGACCCAGTACTTC. The chain is built from TRBV2 and TRBJ2-5; D may be TRBD1 (7 bases). The CDR3 sequence is 13 residues long. V was cut by 5 bases and J by 5 bases, with 12 bases left in between. In germline, CDR1 is SNHLY, CDR2 FYNNEI.

This clone was counted between two and nine times. The chain uses TRBV28 and TRBJ2-7; TRBD2 agrees at 13 bases. Germline CDR1 MDHEN, CDR2 SYDVKM. This CDR3 region has 15 residues. The ends lost 6 bases at V and 7 bases at J; junction bases unmatched: 9. The CDR3 nucleotides read TGTGCCAGCAGCCCTCCGGGACTAGCGGGGTGGGAGCAGTACTTC. Its translation: CASSPPGLAGWEQYF.

In DNA form, the CDR3 reads TGTGCCAGCAGCTTTGAGAACAGGGCGGGCACCGGGGAGCTGTTTTTT. It specifies CASSFENRAGTGELFF. The chain has TRBV5-5 and TRBJ2-2; a possible D gene is TRBD1 (6 bases). CDR3 length equals 16 residues. Trimming stripped 2 bases from V and 4 bases from J, with 15 bases between. Per germline, CDR1 SGHKS and CDR2 YYEKEE (reference sequence).

This sequence joins TRBV6-6 and TRBJ2-3, with TRBD1 identical over 11 bases. In germline, CDR1 is MNHNY, CDR2 SVGAGI (reference sequence). The V segment lost 9 bases and the J segment 3 bases; nucleotides outside the gene matches: 8. The CDR3 totals 15 residues. In DNA form, the CDR3 reads TGTGCCAGTAATATGGGGACAGGGGGAACAGATACGCAGTATTTT. This sequence encodes CASNMGTGGTDTQYF.